The 23 T cell receptor beta chains reported below all come from one sample, sequenced in a study of radiotherapy plus CTLA-4 blockade in lung cancer. Using immunoSEQ multiplex PCR, the repertoire was profiled, and TCRdb retains in-frame clones only, with some absent. The sample records 30,000 to 45,000 clones, 72% being singletons. The sample in question was peripheral blood, obtained from a patient treated with radiotherapy plus ipilimumab. These receptor sequences come from a human donor with non-small cell lung cancer who had stable disease on radiotherapy plus ipilimumab.

The chain recombines TRBV2 with TRBJ1-2; D is ambiguous. V was trimmed by 3 bases and J by 0 bases, leaving 17 bases between them. The CDR3 loop spans 17 amino acids. Germline CDR1 SNHLY, CDR2 FYNNEI. The CDR3 spells CASSDKARNIANYGYTF. The CDR3 DNA reads as TGTGCCAGCAGTGATAAGGCCAGGAACATAGCTAACTATGGCTACACCTTC.

DNA of the CDR3: TGTGCCAGCTCACCATCCGGGGAGTCTGGAAACACCATATATTTT. This sequence encodes CASSPSGESGNTIYF. This rearrangement joins TRBV18 to TRBJ1-3; D is unresolved. V dropped 2 bases and J dropped 1 base, with 9 bases sitting between them. The germline CDR1 and CDR2 sequences are KGHSH and LQKENI. The CDR3 has 15 amino acids.

The chain couples TRBV7-2 to TRBJ2-1; TRBD2 agrees at 14 bases. CDR3 size: 18 residues. V was clipped by 1 base and J by 6 bases; unmatched bases: 8. Germline V gene sequence: CDR1 SGHTA, CDR2 FQGNSA. The CDR3 bases are TGTGCCAGCAGCTTAGGACTAGCGGGGGGGCTGGGATCCAATGAGCAGTTCTTC. Translated, it gives CASSLGLAGGLGSNEQFF. The complete variable domain, with remaining parts taken from reference TRBV7-2 and TRBJ2-1, reads GAGVSQSPSNKVTEKGKDVELRCDPISGHTALYWYRQSLGQGLEFLIYFQGNSAPDKSGLPSDRFSAERTGGSVSTLTIQRTQQEDSAVYLCASSLGLAGGLGSNEQFFGPGTRLTVL.

This clone was seen ten or more times. V and J are TRBV5-1 and TRBJ1-1; D perhaps matches TRBD1 (5 bases). Trimming stripped 0 bases from V and 2 bases from J, with 14 bases between. Per germline, CDR1 SGHRS and CDR2 YFSETQ. The CDR3 totals 16 residues. The CDR3 loop reads CASSLVSGGVNTEAFF. The CDR3 coding sequence is TGCGCCAGCAGCTTGGTCTCCGGGGGTGTCAACACTGAAGCTTTCTTT.

V and J are TRBV2 and TRBJ1-1; D not certain. There are 12 residues in the CDR3. Trimming cost V 6 bases and J 4 bases, with 9 bases left between them. CDR1 is SNHLY, CDR2 FYNNEI, per germline. DNA of the CDR3: TGTGCCAGCAGCCCAGGTGTCACTGAAGCTTTCTTT. Translating it yields CASSPGVTEAFF.

The V and J genes are TRBV28 and TRBJ2-4; 8 nucleotides agree with TRBD1. The CDR3 totals 12 residues. Germline loops: CDR1 MDHEN, CDR2 SYDVKM. Germline trimming cut 10 bases from V and 15 bases from J; bases unmatched to any gene: 14. CDR3 amino acids: CATRGTGESSYF. For the CDR3, the DNA is TGTGCCACCCGAGGGACAGGCGAATCCTCGTACTTC.

The chain has TRBV6-6 and TRBJ1-5; the D gene is possibly TRBD1 (6 bases). CDR3 size: 14 residues. Germline loops: CDR1 MNHNY, CDR2 SVGAGI (reference sequence). Trimming removed 2 bases from V and 9 bases from J, with 14 bases in between. CDR3 sequence (DNA): TGTGCCAGCAGTTACGAGTGGGGGCGGGCGCCCCAGCATTTT. This encodes CASSYEWGRAPQHF.

On this clone: A read error may account for a junction end that differs from germline. V usage is TRBV5-1 and J usage is TRBJ2-5, with TRBD1 matching over 8 bases. Germline CDR1 and CDR2: SGHRS and YFSETQ. This CDR3 contains 15 residues. CDR3 sequence: CASSLTGTGQVTQYF. In DNA, the CDR3 is TGCGCCAGCAGCTTAACCGGGACAGGCCAAGTGACCCAGTACTTC.

This sequence joins TRBV18 and TRBJ2-3, with 10 bases that match TRBD2. The CDR3 loop spans 16 amino acids. V lost 2 bases to trimming and J lost 0 bases; unmatched junction nucleotides: 2. Germline CDR1 and CDR2: KGHSH and LQKENI. The CDR3 coding sequence is TGTGCCAGCTCACCATTTAGCGGGGGGAGCACAGATACGCAGTATTTT. It is translated as CASSPFSGGSTDTQYF.

Only a few counts were recorded for this clone. The chain joins TRBV5-6 to TRBJ1-2, with D possibly TRBD1 on 5 matching bases. V lost 1 base, J lost 5 bases, and 6 bases lay in between. This CDR3 has 12 residues. Germline CDR1 reads SGHDT; CDR2 reads YYEEEE. CDR3 bases: TGTGCCAGCAGCTTGCAGGGTTATGGCTACACCTTC. It is translated as CASSLQGYGYTF.

The chain combines TRBV7-9 with TRBJ1-4, with D hard to call. There are 13 residues in the CDR3. V gave up 5 bases and J gave up 10 bases, with 14 bases separating them. Per germline, CDR1 SEHNR and CDR2 FQNEAQ (reference sequence). CDR3 sequence (DNA): TGTGCCAGCAGCCAACTGGTTGGTGGAAAACTGTTTTTT. It translates to CASSQLVGGKLFF. Complete variable domain (other parts from reference TRBV7-9 and TRBJ1-4): DTGVSQNPRHKITKRGQNVTFRCDPISEHNRLYWYRQTLGQGPEFLTYFQNEAQLEKSRLLSDRFSAERPKGSFSTLEIQRTEQGDSAMYLCASSQLVGGKLFFGSGTQLSVL.

The V and J genes are TRBV4-1 and TRBJ1-4; no reliable D call. The germline V and J ends were trimmed by 6 bases and 1 base, with 9 bases remaining between them. Germline values: CDR1 MGHRA, CDR2 YSYEKL. This CDR3 is 14 amino acids long. CDR3 bases: TGCGCCAGCAGTCGGGTCGGAACTAATGAAAAACTGTTTTTT. Its protein is CASSRVGTNEKLFF.

This chain connects TRBV5-4 to TRBJ1-2, with unresolved D. The CDR3 is 13 residues long. V was cut by 4 bases and J by 5 bases, with 12 bases left in between. The germline gives CDR1 SGHNT, CDR2 YYREEE (reference sequence). CDR3 bases: TGTGCCAGCAGCAGGGAGGCTTCTTATGGCTACACCTTC. This translates into CASSREASYGYTF. The variable domain in full, with the rest retrieved from reference TRBV5-4 and TRBJ1-2, is ETGVTQSPTHLIKTRGQQVTLRCSSQSGHNTVSWYQQALGQGPQFIFQYYREEENGRGNFPPRFSGLQFPNYSSELNVNALELDDSALYLCASSREASYGYTFGSGTRLTVV.

V usage is TRBV5-1 and J usage is TRBJ1-4; 7 nucleotides align to TRBD1. V dropped 0 bases and J dropped 5; count of bases not matched to a gene: 7. Germline V gene sequence: CDR1 SGHRS, CDR2 YFSETQ. The CDR3 is 16 amino acids. CDR3: CASSLGSGDRNEKLFF. As DNA, the CDR3 is TGCGCCAGCAGCTTGGGATCAGGGGACAGAAATGAAAAACTGTTTTTT. The full variable domain, rest sourced from reference TRBV5-1 and TRBJ1-4, is KAGVTQTPRYLIKTRGQQVTLSCSPISGHRSVSWYQQTPGQGLQFLFEYFSETQRNKGNFPGRFSGRQFSNSRSEMNVSTLELGDSALYLCASSLGSGDRNEKLFFGSGTQLSVL.

The chain's CDR3 is CASRKDRDSNQPQHF. The DNA for the CDR3 is TGTGCCAGCAGGAAAGACAGGGATAGCAATCAGCCCCAGCATTTT. This sequence joins TRBV2 and TRBJ1-5, with 7 bases that match TRBD1. Per germline, CDR1 SNHLY and CDR2 FYNNEI. The J segment lost 0 bases and the V segment lost 6 bases, leaving 5 bases of the junction unmatched. The CDR3 sequence is 15 residues long. The full variable domain, rest sourced from reference TRBV2 and TRBJ1-5, is EPEVTQTPSHQVTQMGQEVILRCVPISNHLYFYWYRQILGQKVEFLVSFYNNEISEKSEIFDDQFSVERPDGSNFTLKIRSTKLEDSAMYFCASRKDRDSNQPQHFGDGTRLSIL.

V gene TRBV6-6 combines with J gene TRBJ2-7, with a tentative D call TRBD2 (5 bases). Germline V gene sequence: CDR1 MNHNY, CDR2 SVGAGI (reference sequence). The CDR3 is 12 residues long. V was shortened by 5 bases and J by 7 bases, with 12 bases between the two germline ends. In nucleotides, the CDR3 is TGTGCCAGCAGTGCCACGGAGGTGGAGCAGTACTTC. Protein product: CASSATEVEQYF.

This clone was seen more than once but under ten times. The chain recombines TRBV30 with TRBJ2-7; D is possibly TRBD1 (5 bases). The V end was cut by 7 bases, the J end by 5 bases, with 12 bases between. The CDR3 length is 11 residues. Germline V lookup: CDR1 GTSNPN, CDR2 SVGIG (reference sequence). The chain's CDR3 is CASQGNNEQYF. For the CDR3, the DNA is TGTGCCTCCCAGGGCAACAACGAGCAGTACTTC.

This clone was seen a handful of times. The V and J genes are TRBV6-1 and TRBJ2-7; 10 bases align to TRBD1. With V trimmed by 6 bases and J by 2 bases, 4 bases remained unmatched. CDR3 size: 14 residues. CDR1 and CDR2 from the germline V gene are MNHNS and SASEGT. CDR3 nucleotides: TGTGCCAGCAGGGGGACAGGGGCTCCCTACGAGCAGTACTTC. Its protein product is CASRGTGAPYEQYF.

V is TRBV14 and J is TRBJ2-7, with TRBD1 matching 11 bases. Trimming at V came to 3 bases and at J to 3 bases, leaving 7 bases not matched to a gene. The CDR3 covers 16 residues. The germline gives CDR1 SGHDN, CDR2 FVKESK. For the CDR3, the DNA is TGTGCCAGCAGCCACCCCGGGACAGGGGGTCTCTACGAGCAGTACTTC. It yields the protein CASSHPGTGGLYEQYF.

The rearrangement joins TRBV7-2 to TRBJ1-1, with 7 bases that match TRBD1. V lost 5 bases to trimming and J lost 4 bases; unmatched junction nucleotides: 10. Germline values: CDR1 SGHTA, CDR2 FQGNSA. The length of the CDR3 is 15 residues. The CDR3 DNA reads as TGTGCCAGCAGCCCCTCCGACAGGGTTCGCACTGAAGCTTTCTTT. Residues: CASSPSDRVRTEAFF.

The chain uses TRBV5-5 and TRBJ1-5; 7 bases align to TRBD1. The CDR3 totals 15 residues. Germline V gives CDR1 SGHKS, CDR2 YYEKEE (reference sequence). V was clipped by 4 bases and J by 3 bases; unmatched bases: 7. CDR3 protein: CASSPEGGHNQPQHF. CDR3 bases: TGTGCCAGCAGCCCCGAAGGGGGCCACAATCAGCCCCAGCATTTT.

V usage is TRBV5-6 and J usage is TRBJ2-7, with D hard to call. The CDR3 spans 13 residues. The V and J ends lost 1 base and 0 bases respectively, with 5 bases between them. Germline values: CDR1 SGHDT, CDR2 YYEEEE. The CDR3 bases are TGTGCCAGCAGCTTGACAGCCTCCTACGAGCAGTACTTC. Its translation is CASSLTASYEQYF. Full variable domain (missing parts from reference TRBV5-6 and TRBJ2-7): DAGVTQSPTHLIKTRGQQVTLRCSPKSGHDTVSWYQQALGQGPQFIFQYYEEEERQRGNFPDRFSGHQFPNYSSELNVNALLLGDSALYLCASSLTASYEQYFGPGTRLTVT.

This clone was recorded a few times. The gene calls are TRBV15 and TRBJ2-7; TRBD1 matches at 8 bases. V lost 3 bases to trimming and J lost 1 base; unmatched junction nucleotides: 5. The CDR3 has 15 amino acids. Germline CDR1 LNHNV, CDR2 YYDKDF (reference sequence). CDR3 sequence (DNA): TGTGCCACCAGCAGGGAAAGACAGGGGTCCTACGAGCAGTACTTC. It is translated as CATSRERQGSYEQYF.